These T cell receptor beta chains were read from a single sample in a study of blood T cell repertoires in COVID-19. Sequencing used immunoSEQ multiplex PCR; TCRdb keeps in-frame clones, though not all of them. The repertoire includes 250,000 to 400,000 clones, about 89% of them detected once, and roughly 5% sits in the top ten. Input material: PBMCs or T cells enriched from blood (not recorded which). These receptors came from a man between 60 and 75 years old who had recovered from COVID-19. The CDR3 runs from the conserved cysteine through the conserved F or W. The order of the fields is D gene, V gene, J gene, clone size, CDR3 protein, CDR3 DNA. The D gene is left open where the match is weak. Clone size is shown for a subset of rows, as once, few, many or a class of expanded clone.

TRBD2	TRBV5-1	TRBJ2-1	-	CASSQINIAGGPHEQFF	TGCGCCAGCAGCCAAATTAATATAGCGGGAGGGCCGCATGAGCAGTTCTTC
TRBD1	TRBV3-1/TRBV3-2	TRBJ2-1	-	CASSRRTGDPSYNEQFF	TGTGCCAGCAGCCGTCGTACAGGGGACCCCTCCTACAATGAGCAGTTCTTC
-	TRBV5-4	TRBJ2-1	few	CASSSLATRVNEQFF	TGTGCCAGCAGCTCCCTTGCCACTCGGGTAAATGAGCAGTTCTTC
-	TRBV12-3/TRBV12-4	TRBJ1-1	-	CASSSREGAEAFF	TGTGCCAGCAGTTCCAGGGAGGGGGCTGAAGCTTTCTTT
TRBD1	TRBV6-1	TRBJ2-3	few	CASRPSDRGPDTQYF	TGTGCCAGCAGGCCTTCCGACAGGGGGCCTGATACGCAGTATTTT
TRBD2	TRBV10-3	TRBJ2-5	-	CAISRGGLAGGQETQYF	TGTGCCATCAGTCGTGGTGGACTAGCGGGCGGCCAAGAGACCCAGTACTTC
TRBD1	TRBV5-6	TRBJ1-2	-	CASSLADRGLGYTF	TGTGCCAGCAGCTTGGCCGACAGGGGGCTCGGCTACACCTTC
TRBD2	TRBV7-2	TRBJ2-7	-	CASTVGLASPYEQYF	TGTGCCAGCACCGTTGGACTAGCTTCCCCTTACGAGCAGTACTTC
TRBD2	TRBV5-1	TRBJ2-1	once	CASSSGTSGIGEQFF	TGCGCCAGCAGCTCCGGGACTAGCGGGATCGGGGAGCAGTTCTTC
-	TRBV11-2	TRBJ2-7	-	CASSLADPRLYEQYF	TGTGCCAGCAGCTTAGCCGACCCGAGACTCTACGAGCAGTACTTC
TRBD1	TRBV18	TRBJ2-3	-	CASSQDRGVTDTQYF	TGTGCCAGCTCACAGGACAGGGGGGTCACAGATACGCAGTATTTT
-	TRBV3-1/TRBV3-2	TRBJ2-2	-	CASSRGGYTGELFF	TGTGCCAGCAGCCGCGGCGGTTACACCGGGGAGCTGTTTTTT
-	TRBV5-1	TRBJ2-7	-	CASSSDGSSYEQYF	TGCGCCAGCAGCTCGGACGGGAGCTCCTACGAGCAGTACTTC
TRBD1	TRBV6-5	TRBJ2-7	-	CASSPTGGFYEQYF	TGTGCCAGCAGCCCGACAGGGGGCTTCTACGAGCAGTACTTC
-	TRBV18	TRBJ2-1	-	CASSPPRGLTYNEQFF	TGTGCCAGCTCACCACCGAGGGGACTGACATACAATGAGCAGTTCTTC
-	TRBV2	TRBJ2-7	-	CASSVAASYEQYF	TGTGCCAGCAGTGTGGCGGCCTCCTACGAGCAGTACTTC
TRBD2	TRBV11-2	TRBJ2-7	-	CASSLVASGSYEQYF	TGTGCCAGCAGCTTAGTGGCTAGCGGGTCCTACGAGCAGTACTTC
TRBD2	TRBV5-1	TRBJ2-5	-	CASSLGGPGGPETQYF	TGCGCCAGCAGCTTGGGTGGACCGGGAGGGCCAGAGACCCAGTACTTC
-	TRBV28	TRBJ1-2	-	CASSPPDRSNYGYTF	TGTGCCAGCAGCCCCCCCGACAGGAGCAACTATGGCTACACCTTC
-	TRBV4-3	TRBJ2-5	-	CASSQDPRRTGEETQYF	TGCGCCAGCAGCCAAGACCCCCGTCGGACGGGGGAGGAGACCCAGTACTTC
-	TRBV28	TRBJ1-6	-	CASRRTVDSPLHF	TGTGCCAGTCGCCGTACAGTCGATTCACCCCTCCACTTT
-	TRBV18	TRBJ2-7	-	CASSPPGQANPYF	TGTGCCAGCTCCCCGCCAGGCCAAGCAAACCCGTACTTC
TRBD1	TRBV10-3	TRBJ2-7	-	CAISELDRGSYEQYF	TGTGCCATCAGTGAGTTGGACAGGGGCTCCTACGAGCAGTACTTC
-	TRBV2	TRBJ2-1	-	CASSEARGRVNYNEQFF	TGTGCCAGCAGTGAAGCGCGAGGCAGGGTAAACTACAATGAGCAGTTCTTC
TRBD1	TRBV11-3	TRBJ1-5	-	CASSFSGTGQHF	TGTGCCAGCAGCTTTTCGGGGACAGGGCAGCATTTT
-	TRBV2	TRBJ2-7	-	CASSQTGLYEQYF	TGTGCCAGCAGCCAGACAGGTTTATACGAGCAGTACTTC
TRBD1	TRBV30	TRBJ2-7	-	CAWSLGHSGGAGYEQYF	TGTGCCTGGAGTTTAGGACACTCAGGGGGCGCCGGGTACGAGCAGTACTTC
TRBD1	TRBV5-1	TRBJ2-5	-	CASSLLPQGASQETQYF	TGCGCCAGCAGCTTGCTCCCTCAGGGGGCTTCCCAAGAGACCCAGTACTTC
TRBD1	TRBV2	TRBJ2-7	few	CASRSGQGAVNEQYF	TGTGCCAGCAGGAGTGGACAGGGGGCTGTCAACGAGCAGTACTTC
-	TRBV4-3	TRBJ2-1	-	CASSQRGGTGNEQFF	TGCGCCAGCAGCCAAAGAGGGGGAACAGGGAATGAGCAGTTCTTC
TRBD1	TRBV7-6	TRBJ1-3	-	CASSLRTGAGNTIYF	TGTGCCAGCAGCTTGAGGACAGGGGCTGGAAACACCATATATTTT
-	TRBV7-9	TRBJ1-3	once	CASSLVPEEGNTIYF	TGTGCCAGCAGCTTAGTTCCGGAGGAGGGAAACACCATATATTTT
TRBD1	TRBV3-1/TRBV3-2	TRBJ2-2	once	CASSTTGVFTGELFF	TGTGCCAGCAGTACCACAGGGGTCTTCACCGGGGAGCTGTTTTTT
TRBD1	TRBV5-4	TRBJ1-1	few	CASSLPGTGIAEAFF	TGTGCCAGCAGCTTACCTGGGACAGGGATCGCTGAAGCTTTCTTT
TRBD2	TRBV7-9	TRBJ2-3	few	CASSPRRTSGMDTQYF	TGTGCCAGCAGCCCACGGCGGACTAGCGGGATGGATACGCAGTATTTT
-	TRBV16	TRBJ1-2	-	CASSQSFQVATYGYTF	TGTGCCAGCAGCCAATCGTTTCAGGTCGCTACCTATGGCTACACCTTC
-	TRBV3-1/TRBV3-2	TRBJ2-2	-	CASSRGIGELFF	TGTGCCAGCAGTCGAGGGATCGGGGAGCTGTTTTTT
-	TRBV14	TRBJ1-4	-	CASSYQTTNEKLFF	TGTGCCAGCAGTTACCAGACAACTAATGAAAAACTGTTTTTT
TRBD2	TRBV3-1/TRBV3-2	TRBJ2-1	once	CASSQGSGRANNEQFF	TGTGCCAGCAGCCAAGGAAGCGGGAGGGCGAATAATGAGCAGTTCTTC
TRBD1	TRBV25-1	TRBJ2-1	-	CASSVPGQGGIGQFF	TGTGCCAGCAGTGTGCCGGGACAGGGGGGAATAGGGCAGTTCTTC
TRBD1	TRBV5-1	TRBJ1-2	once	CASSTGTGGLYGYTF	TGCGCCAGCAGTACCGGGACAGGGGGCCTCTATGGCTACACCTTC
TRBD2	TRBV5-1	TRBJ2-3	-	CASSRPGLAGGTSTDTQYF	TGCGCCAGCAGCAGACCGGGACTAGCGGGAGGAACTAGCACAGATACGCAGTATTTT
-	TRBV24-1	TRBJ2-3	-	CATSVLPGGTQYF	TGTGCCACCAGTGTCCTGCCCGGCGGTACGCAGTATTTT
TRBD2	TRBV20-1	TRBJ2-3	-	CSASLAGGPSDTQYF	TGCAGTGCTAGTCTCGCGGGAGGGCCTTCAGATACGCAGTATTTT
TRBD2	TRBV18	TRBJ2-2	-	CASSPRLSTSAPTGELFF	TGTGCCAGCTCACCACGATTATCCACTAGCGCGCCCACCGGGGAGCTGTTTTTT
TRBD2	TRBV5-4	TRBJ2-3	-	CASSWTSGRGTDTQYF	TGTGCCAGCAGCTGGACTAGCGGGAGGGGCACAGATACGCAGTATTTT
-	TRBV27	TRBJ1-1	medium-sized	CASADGGWGTEAFF	TGTGCCAGCGCGGATGGGGGGTGGGGCACTGAAGCTTTCTTT
TRBD2	TRBV28	TRBJ2-7	once	CASSFLGEGRYEQYF	TGTGCCAGCAGTTTCTTAGGGGAGGGCCGCTACGAGCAGTACTTC
TRBD2	TRBV7-9	TRBJ2-7	-	CASSSGTSGRTRSYEQYF	TGTGCCAGCAGCTCCGGGACTAGCGGGAGGACCCGCTCCTACGAGCAGTACTTC
TRBD1	TRBV19	TRBJ2-5	-	CASSGDRSRETQYF	TGTGCCAGTAGTGGGGACAGGTCACGAGAGACCCAGTACTTC